This T cell receptor (beta chain) was documented in a study of graft-versus-host responses after intestinal transplantation. Overall study findings and caveats: High graft-versus-host to host-versus-graft clonal ratios were seen in allografts of patients with graft-donor T cell macrochimerism. Recipient-marrow GvH clones were detected, some having first appeared in ileum or blood.

The assay was immunoSEQ multiplex PCR, and TCRdb's table has in-frame clones only and misses some. Of tens of thousands of clones in the sample, roughly 90% were seen once. Tissue processing of the graft released intraepithelial and lamina propria lymphocytes from it. This clone was recorded once. Its antigen is unidentified. The sequencing used ileum tissue, collected approximately 200 days after intestinal transplant. The clonotype was recovered from a human patient who received an intestinal transplant, so some T cells may come from the graft donor.

This CDR3 is CASSLREDYEQYF. In DNA form, the CDR3 reads TGCGCCAGCAGCTTGCGGGAGGACTACGAGCAGTACTTC. The rearrangement links TRBV5-1 to TRBJ2-7; 7 bases align to TRBD2. With 1 base clipped from V and 3 bases from J, the junction kept 1 base outside the gene matches. CDR1 is SGHRS and CDR2 is YFSETQ in the germline V gene. This CDR3 has 13 residues. Together with reference TRBV5-1 and TRBJ2-7, the CDR3 gives the full variable domain: KAGVTQTPRYLIKTRGQQVTLSCSPISGHRSVSWYQQTPGQGLQFLFEYFSETQRNKGNFPGRFSGRQFSNSRSEMNVSTLELGDSALYLCASSLREDYEQYFGPGTRLTVT.